One T cell receptor beta chain is described in this entry. The sample belongs to a study of T cell responses to AZD1222 COVID-19 vaccine. Method: immunoSEQ multiplex PCR; TCRdb's copy keeps in-frame clones and lacks some. The table lists fewer than 150,000 clones, roughly nine tenths of them singletons. Germline V gene sequence: CDR1 MRHNA, CDR2 SNTAGT. There are 13 residues in the CDR3. With 4 bases removed from V and 0 bases from J, the gap between germline ends came to 6 bases. J is TRBJ1-1 and V is TRBV6-4; D is unresolved. The material was peripheral blood, obtained 28 days after the second AZD1222 dose. The sequence was obtained from an adult who received the AZD1222 COVID-19 vaccine. For the CDR3, the DNA is TGTGCCAGCAGTGTGGGCATGAACACTGAAGCTTTCTTT. Its protein is CASSVGMNTEAFF.